The rows below give T cell receptor beta chains drawn from one sample of a study of tumor-infiltrating lymphocytes in primary liver carcinoma. TCRdb fed the multiplex PCR reads into MiXCR, producing one record per CDR3 protein. The sample has 310,000 or so distinct CDR3 sequences, approximately 58% seen once; the top ten hold over 15%. The sequenced sample was peripheral blood. The source of these receptors is a woman in her twenties or thirties with primary liver carcinoma and hepatitis B virus infection. Each CDR3 is given with its conserved first and last residue. Fields, in order: J gene, clone size, D gene, V gene, CDR3 protein, CDR3 DNA. The D gene is left open where the match is weak. Size is stated for part of the rows, as once, few or many counts, or as a class when the clone is expanded.

>TRBJ2-1|-|-|TRBV29-1
CSVERAENEQFF
TGCAGCGTTGAGCGTGCGGAGAATGAGCAGTTCTTC
>TRBJ2-7|-|-|TRBV29-1
CSVESWAGHWDF
TGCAGCGTTGAAAGCTGGGCGGGACACTGGGACTTC
>TRBJ1-3|-|TRBD1|TRBV7-9
CASSVNPGDRRNTIYF
TGTGCCAGCAGCGTCAACCCAGGGGACAGGAGAAACACCATATATTTT
>TRBJ1-1|-|TRBD1|TRBV29-1
CGSDRGPGTEAFF
TGCGGTTCGGACAGGGGGCCGGGCACTGAAGCTTTCTTT
>TRBJ2-7|-|-|TRBV12-3/TRBV12-4
CASTLDGTRQYF
TGTGCGAGCACTCTAGACGGGACCCGGCAGTACTTC
>TRBJ1-6|-|-|TRBV30
CAWRNPNSPLHF
TGTGCCTGGAGGAATCCTAATTCACCCCTCCACTTT
>TRBJ1-2|-|TRBD1|TRBV6-6
CASSSSGDRASDYTF
TGTGCCAGCAGTTCGTCGGGCGACAGGGCGAGTGACTACACCTTC
>TRBJ2-2|few|TRBD2|TRBV11-2
CASSQTPRLAGHTGGLFF
TGTGCCAGCAGCCAGACCCCGCGGCTAGCGGGACACACGGGGGGGCTGTTTTTT
>TRBJ2-5|-|-|TRBV6-1
CASSETVLRKTQYF
TGTGCCAGCAGTGAGACAGTACTTCGGAAGACCCAGTACTTC
>TRBJ1-5|-|-|TRBV12-3/TRBV12-4
CASSTGTAHLQHF
TGTGCCAGTAGTACAGGGACGGCTCATCTCCAGCATTTT
>TRBJ2-1|-|-|TRBV6-5
CASSYSGVHSYNEQLF
TGTGCCAGCAGTTACTCCGGGGTACACTCCTACAATGAGCAGCTCTTC
>TRBJ1-1|many|-|TRBV12-3/TRBV12-4
CASSLPGTNTEAFF
TGTGCCAGCAGCCTCCCTGGGACAAACACTGAAGCTTTCTTT
>TRBJ1-2|few|TRBD1|TRBV10-2
CASLDRGNTSNYGYTF
TGCGCCAGCCTGGACAGGGGGAACACCTCTAACTATGGCTACACCTTC
>TRBJ1-5|-|-|TRBV5-5
CASSYRVKQPQHF
TGTGCCAGCAGCTACAGGGTGAAACAGCCCCAGCATTTT
>TRBJ2-3|-|TRBD2|TRBV30
CAWSSLGLAGSGDTQYF
TGTGCCTGGAGTTCCCTGGGACTAGCGGGATCTGGAGATACGCAGTATTTT
>TRBJ2-2|few|TRBD2|TRBV28
CASSRRTSGRFNTGELFF
TGTGCCAGCAGCCGACGGACTAGCGGGAGATTTAACACCGGGGAGCTGTTTTTT
>TRBJ2-7|-|TRBD2|TRBV7-8
CVSTLRLAGYEQYF
TGTGTCAGCACCTTGCGACTAGCGGGGTACGAGCAGTACTTC
>TRBJ2-1|-|-|TRBV11-2
CAISRIKGPSGNEQFF
TGTGCCATCAGCAGGATCAAGGGACCGTCGGGCAATGAGCAGTTCTTC
>TRBJ2-2|-|-|TRBV28
CASRRTVGPKELFF
TGTGCCAGCAGGCGGACAGTCGGACCGAAGGAGCTGTTTTTT
>TRBJ1-4|-|-|TRBV11-2
CASSPLDGEILFF
TGTGCCAGCAGCCCCCTCGATGGTGAAATACTGTTTTTT
>TRBJ2-5|few|-|TRBV6-1
CASSEALETQYF
TGTGCCAGCAGTGAAGCTTTAGAGACCCAGTACTTC
>TRBJ2-3|-|-|TRBV6-5
CASSYPGSTDTQYF
TGTGCCAGCAGTTACCCCGGAAGCACAGATACGCAGTATTTT
>TRBJ2-5|-|-|TRBV30
CAWSDGGKETQYF
TGTGCCTGGAGTGATGGCGGTAAAGAGACCCAGTACTTC
>TRBJ1-2|-|TRBD1|TRBV28
CASFTGTGDYGYTF
TGTGCCAGCTTCACCGGGACAGGGGACTATGGCTACACCTTC
>TRBJ2-3|few|TRBD2|TRBV12-3/TRBV12-4
CASSSQRGDTQYF
TGTGCCAGCAGTTCCCAGCGGGGAGATACGCAGTATTTT
>TRBJ2-3|-|TRBD1|TRBV7-9
CASSLDRGKADTQYF
TGTGCCAGCAGCTTGGACAGGGGGAAGGCAGATACGCAGTATTTT
>TRBJ2-3|few|TRBD2|TRBV7-9
CASSPGGAGPISHYSDTQYF
TGTGCCAGCAGCCCCGGAGGAGCGGGACCGATCTCACACTATTCGGATACGCAGTATTTT
>TRBJ2-3|-|TRBD2|TRBV7-2
CASSLYGGVTDTQYF
TGTGCCAGCAGCCTATACGGGGGGGTCACAGATACGCAGTATTTT